This T cell receptor beta chain was obtained from a study of neurological immune-mediated disorders. As for the study in general: The disease course was relapsing-remitting in around 30 and secondary progressive in about 9% of the 34 multiple sclerosis patients. General study findings and limits: None of the CDR3 amino acid sequences in expanded clones turned up in more than one subject, which points to private repertoires in all groups. Grouping of repertoires by phylogeny put those of 18 of 34 multiple sclerosis patients into a single related-CDR3 cluster, a possible signature.

This clonotype was counted at least ten times. Its specificity is unknown. Trimming pared 0 bases from V and 4 bases from J, leaving 9 bases between. Per germline, CDR1 SEHNR and CDR2 FQNEAQ (reference sequence). The CDR3 consists of 14 residues. With 10-nucleotide random UMIs included, cDNA was synthesized by 5'RACE. TCRdb reprocessed the 5' RACE reads with MiXCR, giving one entry per CDR3 protein. Altogether roughly 100,000 distinct CDR3 sequences are present, 3.5% to 4% being singletons, with the ten largest covering about 6%. The V call is TRBV7-9, the J call TRBJ1-2; unclear D gene. The receptor was derived from a woman under 30 with multiple sclerosis. Material: PBMCs. Here the CDR3 reads CASSLAETFYGYTF. The CDR3 region has the DNA TGTGCCAGCAGCTTAGCGGAGACATTCTATGGCTACACCTTC.